Each of the 19 T cell receptor beta chains below was sequenced from the same sample in a study of blood T cell repertoires in COVID-19. Produced via immunoSEQ multiplex PCR; TCRdb's table is partial and in-frame only. The sample contains 150,000 to 200,000 clones, about 88% of which appear only once. Sequenced material: PBMCs or T cells enriched from blood (not recorded which). The receptors stem from a woman younger than 35 who had recovered from COVID-19.

The rearrangement uses TRBV28 and TRBJ2-7, with D possibly TRBD1 on 6 matching bases. Germline V lookup: CDR1 MDHEN, CDR2 SYDVKM. V shed 6 bases and J shed 2 bases, with 26 bases lying between them. This CDR3 contains 18 residues. CDR3 loop: CASSLPGVARKSPYEQYF. In DNA form, the CDR3 reads TGTGCCAGCAGCCTACCAGGGGTGGCACGGAAAAGCCCCTACGAGCAGTACTTC.

The gene calls are TRBV2 and TRBJ2-2; 13 bases line up with TRBD2. CDR1 is SNHLY, CDR2 FYNNEI, per germline. V shed 9 bases, J shed 5 bases, and the junction held 9 bases outside the gene matches. The CDR3 has 16 residues. CDR3 sequence: CARGLAGTRGTGELFF. CDR3 nucleotides: TGTGCCAGGGGACTAGCGGGAACACGGGGAACCGGGGAGCTGTTTTTT.

The V and J genes are TRBV6-5 and TRBJ1-5; a weak D match, TRBD1 (5 bases). Germline assignment: CDR1 MNHEY and CDR2 SVGAGI. The CDR3 has 13 amino acids. Trimming stripped 3 bases from V and 5 bases from J, with 8 bases between. The DNA of the CDR3 is TGTGCCAGCAGTTATGACAGCGATCAGCCCCAGCATTTT. Protein: CASSYDSDQPQHF.

This clone was seen more than once but under ten times. V usage is TRBV5-1 and J usage is TRBJ2-7; D not certain. V was cut by 4 bases and J by 6 bases, with 11 bases left in between. CDR3 length: 12 residues. CDR1 is SGHRS and CDR2 is YFSETQ in the germline V gene. CDR3 amino acids: CASSMDSTEQYF. The CDR3 nucleotides read TGCGCCAGCAGCATGGATAGCACCGAGCAGTACTTC.

A word on this clone: The junction differs from germline at one of its ends, possibly a read error. V usage is TRBV29-1 and J usage is TRBJ1-2; 7 bases agree with TRBD1. CDR1 and CDR2 (germline): SQVTM, ANQGSEA. The CDR3 is made up of 12 amino acids. The CDR3 nucleotides read TGCAGCGCTGAACAGGGGTGGGAAGGCTACACCTTC. It translates to CSAEQGWEGYTF.

As DNA, the CDR3 is TGCGCCAGCAGCCGTCCCGAACAGGGGGAGGTGTACAATGAGCAGTTCTTC. This translates into CASSRPEQGEVYNEQFF. V and J are TRBV4-1 and TRBJ2-1; 8 nucleotides agree with TRBD1. Per the germline V gene, CDR1 is MGHRA and CDR2 is YSYEKL. Unmatched junction bases numbered 12, after V lost 4 bases and J lost 4 bases. This CDR3 has 17 residues.

The J gene is TRBJ2-2, the V gene TRBV6-5; 8 nucleotides align to TRBD1. The CDR3 has 15 amino acids. Trimming at V came to 6 bases and at J to 6 bases, leaving 9 bases not matched to a gene. The germline V gene encodes CDR1 MNHEY and CDR2 SVGAGI. In DNA, the CDR3 is TGTGCCAGCAGCCGCCGAGACAGGGGATCCGGGGAGCTGTTTTTT. Protein product: CASSRRDRGSGELFF.

The chain combines TRBV30 with TRBJ2-1; 9 bases line up with TRBD1. Germline CDR1 reads GTSNPN; CDR2 reads SVGIG (reference sequence). The junction had 3 bases not matched to a gene; V was cut back by 3 bases and J by 9 bases. This CDR3 comprises 12 residues. The CDR3 bases are TGTGCCTGGAGGACAGGGGGTGCTGAGCAGTTCTTC. Protein: CAWRTGGAEQFF.

The rearrangement uses TRBV24-1 and TRBJ2-1; TRBD2 matches 7 bases. The V gene's germline CDR1 is KGHDR and CDR2 SFDVKD. CDR3 length: 17 residues. V shed 2 bases, J shed 6 bases, and the junction held 12 bases outside the gene matches. CDR3 loop: CATSDSAIAGVFNEQFF. CDR3 coding DNA: TGTGCCACCAGTGATTCGGCGATAGCGGGCGTTTTCAATGAGCAGTTCTTC.

V and J are TRBV27 and TRBJ2-2; possibly TRBD2 for D (6 bases). The CDR3 extends over 16 amino acids. Germline V gene sequence: CDR1 MNHEY, CDR2 SMNVEV (reference sequence). Trimming removed 4 bases at V and 0 bases at J, with 12 bases between. In DNA, the CDR3 is TGTGCCAGCAGTTCCCCAAGCGGGTCGAACACCGGGGAGCTGTTTTTT. The encoded protein is CASSSPSGSNTGELFF.

The table lists this clone with a few counts. This chain uses TRBV4-2 with TRBJ2-7, with 9 bases identical to TRBD2. The germline gives CDR1 LGHNA, CDR2 YNFKEQ. The CDR3 spans 16 residues. The junction had 10 bases not matched to a gene; V was cut back by 3 bases and J by 4 bases. The CDR3 is CASSQGTGLAVYEQYF. CDR3 coding DNA: TGTGCCAGCAGCCAGGGGACGGGACTAGCTGTTTACGAGCAGTACTTC.

V gene TRBV6-5 combines with J gene TRBJ1-1; 8 bases are shared with TRBD1. Germline V gives CDR1 MNHEY, CDR2 SVGAGI. The CDR3 runs to 16 residues. Unmatched junction bases numbered 12, after V lost 2 bases and J lost 7 bases. This CDR3 reads CASSYGGPPGQVEAFF. For the CDR3, the DNA is TGTGCCAGCAGTTACGGGGGACCTCCGGGACAGGTTGAAGCTTTCTTT.

This clone was seen more than once but under ten times. The chain joins TRBV4-1 to TRBJ2-3; 11 bases match TRBD2. Trimming took 0 bases from V and 2 from J; bases not matched to a gene: 7. CDR3 length equals 18 residues. Per the germline V gene, CDR1 is MGHRA and CDR2 is YSYEKL. The CDR3 protein is CASSQDQTSGTNTDTQYF. The CDR3 nucleotides are TGCGCCAGCAGCCAAGATCAGACTAGCGGGACAAACACAGATACGCAGTATTTT.

This clone was observed a few times. The chain has TRBV6-4 and TRBJ2-6; possibly TRBD2 for D (5 bases). Trimming took off 3 bases at V and 0 bases at J, with 12 bases between the two ends. This CDR3 contains 17 residues. CDR1 is MRHNA, CDR2 SNTAGT, per germline. The CDR3 sequence is CASSEGSGVSGANVLTF. For the CDR3, the DNA is TGTGCCAGCAGTGAAGGGAGTGGGGTCTCTGGGGCCAACGTCCTGACTTTC.

The V gene is TRBV29-1, the J gene TRBJ2-5, with 9 bases matching TRBD2. CDR3 length equals 18 residues. The V gene end was trimmed by 6 bases and the J gene end by 1 base; junction bases not matched to a gene: 18. CDR1 is SQVTM, CDR2 ANQGSEA, per germline. The CDR3 loop reads CSVGTVPGLAVSQETQYF. The CDR3 DNA follows: TGCAGCGTGGGGACAGTCCCGGGACTAGCTGTGAGCCAAGAGACCCAGTACTTC.

This clone was found once. V is TRBV27 and J is TRBJ1-2; TRBD1 is a possible D gene (5 bases). CDR3 length equals 13 residues. The V and J ends lost 4 bases and 7 bases respectively, with 13 bases between them. Germline V gene lookup returns CDR1 MNHEY and CDR2 SMNVEV (reference sequence). The CDR3 region is CASSYIAGSGYTF. The CDR3 DNA is TGTGCCAGCAGTTATATTGCAGGGTCTGGCTACACCTTC.

V usage is TRBV7-9 and J usage is TRBJ2-1, with 10 positions matching TRBD2. This CDR3 spans 17 amino acids. The J segment lost 8 bases and the V segment lost 4 bases, leaving 14 bases of the junction unmatched. CDR1 and CDR2 from the germline V gene are SEHNR and FQNEAQ (reference sequence). The CDR3 protein is CASSSPRVAGGGDEQFF. CDR3 DNA sequence: TGTGCCAGCAGCTCGCCCCGGGTAGCGGGAGGAGGCGATGAGCAGTTCTTC.

V gene TRBV2 combines with J gene TRBJ1-6; 9 nucleotides line up with TRBD1. Trimming took 7 bases from V and 8 from J; bases not matched to a gene: 6. This CDR3 region has 14 residues. The germline V gene encodes CDR1 SNHLY and CDR2 FYNNEI. The CDR3: CASIPGTGHSPLHF. The CDR3 DNA is TGTGCCAGCATCCCCGGGACAGGGCATTCACCCCTCCACTTT.

The chain couples TRBV5-6 to TRBJ2-7; 7 positions match TRBD2. Unmatched junction bases numbered 9, after V lost 8 bases and J lost 4 bases. The CDR3 covers 13 residues. Germline lookup yields CDR1 SGHDT and CDR2 YYEEEE. The DNA of the CDR3 is TGTGCCAGTTCAGAGGGAGGGCCATACGAGCAGTACTTC. It encodes CASSEGGPYEQYF.